The entry below describes one T cell receptor beta chain. The Seattle site enrolled patients during active infection and followed them longitudinally. Per the authors' pipeline: Scientists estimated how many nucleated cells there were by amplifying reference gene primers. Only in-frame clones appear in the TCRdb table, and some are missing; sequencing was by immunoSEQ multiplex PCR. Clonal size and the V and J genes are those of that table, whereas D and trimming came from the DNA. The data contain around 340,000 clones, around 90% of them singletons. These data originate in a study of blood T cell repertoires in COVID-19. Across the whole study: Samples taken during acute and convalescent COVID-19 were collected in the United States, Italy and Spain. Sample material is recorded as cDNA or gDNA derived from T cells, B-cell-depleted T cells, or PBMCs.

Material for sequencing was peripheral blood. This sequence was found in a woman aged 60-75 years with COVID-19, enrolled during active disease.

The CDR3 spells CASTPGGQAIRDTQYF. The CDR3 DNA sequence: TGTGCCAGTACCCCCGGAGGGCAGGCAATCCGGGATACGCAGTATTTT. The rearrangement uses TRBV19 and TRBJ2-3, with D possibly TRBD2 on 6 matching bases. The CDR3 runs 16 residues. Trimming pared 7 bases from V and 6 bases from J, leaving 23 bases between. Germline V gives CDR1 LNHDA, CDR2 SQIVND (reference sequence).